Following are 17 T cell receptor beta chains from one sample sequenced in a study of metastatic and nonmetastatic thyroid tumors. Before thyroid surgery, none of the patients had received any treatment. TCRdb reanalyzed the PCR reads with MiXCR. Of about 33,000 clones listed, over 15% are singletons. What was sequenced was blood. These TCRs come from a female donor with papillary thyroid cancer or a benign thyroid nodule (not recorded which). Some clones in this sample may be carry-over from other donors' samples.

This clone was counted many times. The V gene is TRBV12-3 or TRBV12-4, the J gene TRBJ2-7; D is perhaps TRBD1 (6 bases). V was clipped by 7 bases and J by 0 bases, with 16 bases between them. CDR3 size: 15 residues. The CDR3 DNA sequence: TGTGCCAGCACCGCCGGGACAATCGACTCCTACGAGCAGTACTTC. It specifies CASTAGTIDSYEQYF.

A note on this clone: A read error is likely, as this CDR3 ends without the conserved phenylalanine or tryptophan. This sequence joins TRBV4-2 and TRBJ1-1; D unclear. CDR1 is LGHNA and CDR2 is YNFKEQ in the germline V gene. The CDR3 runs 14 residues. CDR3 in amino acids: CPSQAGGLNTEAFL. In nucleotides, the CDR3 is TGTCCCTCGCAGGCAGGCGGATTGAACACTGAAGCTTTCCTT.

V is TRBV3-1 and J is TRBJ2-7, with 11 positions matching TRBD2. After removal of 4 bases from V and 3 bases from J, the junction contained 8 bases not matched to a gene. Germline-derived CDR1 and CDR2 are LGHDT and YNNKEL (reference sequence). This CDR3 has 16 amino acids. CDR3 coding DNA: TGTGCCAGCAGCCTTGGGACTAGCGGAAGGGGCTACGAGCAGTACTTC. Translated: CASSLGTSGRGYEQYF.

This clone was seen many times. The chain employs TRBV11-2 and TRBJ2-4; D is undetermined. The length of the CDR3 is 17 residues. The germline V gene has CDR1 SGHAT and CDR2 FQNNGV. Deletions cut 1 base from V and 3 bases from J, with 16 bases between. CDR3 residues: CASSLGAGLSGKNIQYF. Written as DNA, the CDR3 is TGTGCCAGCAGCTTAGGAGCCGGGCTTTCGGGCAAAAACATTCAGTACTTC.

The sample holds many counts of this clone. The V and J genes are TRBV20-1 and TRBJ1-5; D not resolved. Trimming shortened V by 3 bases and J by 0 bases, and 9 bases separated the two germline ends. The germline gives CDR1 DFQATT, CDR2 SNEGSKA (reference sequence). This CDR3 comprises 14 residues. CDR3 bases: TGCAGTGCTAGTATCGGGTATAGCAATCAGCCCCAGCATTTT. As protein: CSASIGYSNQPQHF.

This clone has at least ten counts. The CDR3 DNA is TGTGCCAGCAGTTCAGGATATTCACCCCTCCACTTT. Protein sequence: CASSSGYSPLHF. The chain is built from TRBV12-3 or TRBV12-4 and TRBJ1-6; D is undetermined. The CDR3 extends over 12 amino acids. V dropped 4 bases and J dropped 8 bases, with 6 bases sitting between them.

The chain carries TRBV11-2 and TRBJ2-7, with D perhaps TRBD1 or TRBD2 (6 bases each). V lost 5 bases, J lost 4 bases, and 21 bases lay in between. The CDR3 consists of 16 residues. Germline CDR1 and CDR2: SGHAT and FQNNGV. CDR3 in amino acids: CASSRILEGGDYEQYF. In DNA, the CDR3 is TGTGCCAGCAGCCGAATACTAGAGGGGGGTGATTACGAGCAGTACTTC.

Remarks on this clone: One end of the junction fails to match germline, which may point to a read error. Other DNA sequences in the same sample also yield this CDR3. The CDR3 DNA sequence: TGTGCCAGCAGCTTTGGTCCTAGCGGGCACACCGGTGAGCTGTTTTTT. This translates into CASSFGPSGHTGELFF. The chain is built from TRBV5-6 and TRBJ2-2, with TRBD2 identical over 8 bases. CDR1 and CDR2 (germline): SGHDT, YYEEEE. The CDR3 is 16 amino acids.

This clone has a count of ten or more. One junction end disagrees with the germline gene, perhaps due to a read error. Additional DNA sequences in this sample encode the identical CDR3. The gene calls are TRBV29-1 and TRBJ2-7; 9 positions match TRBD1. This CDR3 has 13 residues. Germline values: CDR1 SQVTM, CDR2 ANQGSEA. CDR3 coding DNA: TGTAGCGTTAGGGGACAGGGAAGCTACGAGCAGTACTTC. Its protein is CSVRGQGSYEQYF.

In its sample, this clone was seen many times. V usage is TRBV28 and J usage is TRBJ1-2; possibly TRBD1 for D (6 bases). Between the trimmed V and J ends, which lost 6 bases and 6 bases, there was a span of 26 bases. Germline V gene sequence: CDR1 MDHEN, CDR2 SYDVKM. This CDR3 is built from 17 residues. DNA for the CDR3: TGTGCCAGCAGCTTCTCTGGAGGGGGGCCCCCCCCTCATGGCTACACCTTC. This encodes CASSFSGGGPPPHGYTF.

This clone was recorded many times. The rearrangement joins TRBV7-3 to TRBJ1-6; D gene unclear. The CDR3 runs 13 residues. CDR1 and CDR2 from the germline V gene are SGHTA and FQGTGA. V lost 3 bases and J lost 4, with 4 bases in between. CDR3: CASSLAYNSPLHF. CDR3 coding DNA: TGTGCCAGCAGCTTGGCGTATAATTCACCCCTCCACTTT.

This clone appeared many times. The V call is TRBV11-2, the J call TRBJ1-2; 7 nucleotides match TRBD1. After removal of 2 bases from V and 0 bases from J, the junction contained 6 bases not matched to a gene. CDR1 is SGHAT and CDR2 is FQNNGV in the germline V gene. The CDR3 is made up of 16 amino acids. CDR3 DNA sequence: TGTGCCAGCAGCTTATTCAGAACAGGGGCTAACTATGGCTACACCTTC. It encodes CASSLFRTGANYGYTF.

By frequency in the sample, this clone is medium-sized. The chain uses TRBV6-1 and TRBJ2-5; 13 bases agree with TRBD2. Germline CDR1 and CDR2: MNHNS and SASEGT. V shed 3 bases and J 4 bases; nucleotides not matched to a gene: 2. The CDR3 consists of 15 residues. CDR3 protein: CASSDGTSGAETQYF. DNA for the CDR3: TGTGCCAGCAGTGATGGGACTAGCGGGGCAGAGACCCAGTACTTC.

This clone was counted a few times. A clone one base away is much larger, so this may be a read error. The V and J genes are TRBV9 and TRBJ2-1, with TRBD1 matching 10 bases. Germline assignment: CDR1 SGDLS and CDR2 YYNGEE. The CDR3 contains 15 residues. The CDR3, as DNA: TGTGTCAGCAGCGTAACGGGACAGGGGTACAATGAGCAGTTCTTC. It yields the protein CVSSVTGQGYNEQFF.

This clone occurred many times. The V call is TRBV7-3, the J call TRBJ1-2; 7 nucleotides agree with TRBD1. Per germline, CDR1 SGHTA and CDR2 FQGTGA. The CDR3 contains 16 residues. V shed 0 bases, J shed 7 bases, and the junction held 11 bases outside the gene matches. The CDR3 coding sequence is TGTGCCAGCAGCTTAACCTCGGGGGAGGGGGCAGGTGGCTACACCTTC. Amino acids: CASSLTSGEGAGGYTF. The full variable domain, completed using reference TRBV7-3 and TRBJ1-2, is GAGVSQTPSNKVTEKGKYVELRCDPISGHTALYWYRQSLGQGPEFLIYFQGTGAADDSGLPNDRFFAVRPEGSVSTLKIQRTERGDSAVYLCASSLTSGEGAGGYTFGSGTRLTVV.

This clone was picked up many times. The chain couples TRBV2 to TRBJ1-4, with D uncertain. From germline, CDR1 is SNHLY and CDR2 FYNNEI. Trimming removed 9 bases at V and 7 bases at J, with 15 bases between. The CDR3 extends over 13 amino acids. For the CDR3, the DNA is TGTGCCAGTAAAGATGAGTCGGCTGAAAAACTGTTTTTT. As protein: CASKDESAEKLFF.

This clone was detected only once. This sequence joins TRBV5-6 and TRBJ1-2; D is ambiguous. The V and J ends lost 1 base and 4 bases respectively, with 8 bases between them. CDR1 is SGHDT and CDR2 is YYEEEE in the germline V gene. This CDR3 is built from 13 residues. CDR3 DNA sequence: TGTGCCAGCAGCTTGAGAAGATCCTATGGCTACACCTTC. Its translation: CASSLRRSYGYTF.